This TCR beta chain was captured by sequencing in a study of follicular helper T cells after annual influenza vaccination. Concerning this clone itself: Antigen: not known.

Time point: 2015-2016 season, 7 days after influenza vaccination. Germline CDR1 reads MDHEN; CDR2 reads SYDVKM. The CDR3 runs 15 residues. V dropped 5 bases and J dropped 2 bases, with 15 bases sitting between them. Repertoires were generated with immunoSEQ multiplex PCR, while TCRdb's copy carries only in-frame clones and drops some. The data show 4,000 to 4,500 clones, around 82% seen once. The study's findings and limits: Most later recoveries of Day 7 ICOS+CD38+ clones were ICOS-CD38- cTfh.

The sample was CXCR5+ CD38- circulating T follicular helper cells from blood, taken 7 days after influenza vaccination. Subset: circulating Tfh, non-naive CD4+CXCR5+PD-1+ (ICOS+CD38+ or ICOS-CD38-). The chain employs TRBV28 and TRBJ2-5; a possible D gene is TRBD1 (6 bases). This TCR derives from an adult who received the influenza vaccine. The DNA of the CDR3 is TGTGCCAGCAGTGTACAGGGCCGCTTACAAGAGACCCAGTACTTC. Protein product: CASSVQGRLQETQYF.